This paragraph covers one T cell receptor (beta chain) sequence. At one of its ends the junction is not consistent with the germline gene, which may arise from a read error. The source material, RNA transcripts, was used to amplify TCR beta CDR3 regions. TCR CDR3 underwent first-round RT-PCR with the HTBI primer set. TCRdb reanalysed the multiplex PCR reads using MiXCR and keeps one entry per CDR3 protein. The table shows 700,000 to 850,000 distinct CDR3 sequences, with 35% occurring only once. This record comes from a study of T cells in Graves' hyperthyroidism and ophthalmopathy. This CDR3 has 13 amino acids. CDR1 and CDR2 (germline): SEHNR, FQNEAQ (reference sequence). The hyperthyroidism was newly diagnosed and had lasted under 2 months; the patients were aged 18 to 65. PBMCs were sourced from 9 to 10 ml fresh peripheral blood.

The receptor was derived from a woman aged 35 to 49 with Graves' hyperthyroidism. J is TRBJ2-7 and V is TRBV7-9, with unresolved D. The sample was blood. CDR3 amino acids: CASSPGRSYGQYF. The CDR3 DNA reads TGTGCCAGCAGCCCCGGACGTTCCTACGGGCAGTACTTC.